This T cell receptor beta chain comes out of a study of T cells and copy number aberrations in small-cell lung cancer (dated by TCRdb to the early 2020s). Study-level background: To relate T cell metrics to mutations and copy number aberrations, the same tumor regions underwent both TCR repertoire sequencing and whole-exome sequencing. Tumor TCR data were available for 17 to 20 patients, and TCR data from both tumor and normal tissue were available for about 14 patients.

Relative to germline, V is 1 base shorter and J is 8 bases shorter, with 14 bases between their ends. Sequences MNHEY (CDR1) and SMNVEV (CDR2) are obtained from the germline V gene (reference sequence). The cysteine opens and the phenylalanine closes a CDR3 of 15 amino acids. Only the CDR3 portion is preserved as DNA: 45 bases, with reading frame beginning at the first base. Summary of the overall study and its limitations: Across regions, the TCR repertoire was highly heterogeneous, with roughly 79.9-98% of clones confined to a single region, an overlap lower than the overlap seen in localized NSCLC. Higher copy number aberration burden was negatively correlated with tumor T-cell density, richness and clonality. A small sample size, resulting from surgical resection being uncommon in small-cell lung cancer, limited the study, and the findings need validation. All specimens consisted of formalin-fixed paraffin-embedded tissue, which is known to introduce sequencing artifacts. Lower T-cell density, richness and clonality were observed in tumors than in adjacent lung tissue, although the difference in density was not significant.

The immunoSEQ hsTCRB Kit was used with multiplexed V- and J-gene primers to amplify TCR-beta CDR3 regions from genomic DNA. Unique DNA barcodes were added in a second PCR, and the samples were pooled together with one negative control and one positive control. An Illumina MiSeq running a 150-cycle paired-end protocol was used to sequence the pooled TCR-beta libraries. The authors processed their data as follows. Raw sequencing data were processed by Adaptive Biotechnologies into a report with normalized, annotated TCR-beta repertoires. T-cell density was calculated by normalizing TCR-beta templates to usable DNA, with usable DNA estimated through amplification of housekeeping genes. Clonality was defined as 1 minus Pielou's evenness, while richness was a count of unique rearrangements. Intratumor TCR heterogeneity between regions was quantified with the Jaccard index, the Morisita overlap index, and the proportion of shared top-20 clonotypes. Sourced from immuneACCESS, this table was stored by TCRdb with only in-frame sequences that have V and J called. A share of the clones is absent; for the studies checked, an unresolved V gene accounts for under half, and the remainder has no known explanation. The V and J calls and clone size were taken over from that table, and D and trimming were inferred from the DNA. The sample table holds hundreds of clones, of which roughly 94% were seen once. The ten largest clones take up approximately 3% of the sample.

Donors were patients with limited-stage small-cell lung cancer who underwent surgical resection in Hangzhou, China, between about 2007 and 2020. Every donor went straight to surgery with no preoperative chemotherapy or radiotherapy, and no donor was given immunotherapy either before or after surgery. All 20 or so patients in the sequenced cohort were smokers or heavy second-hand smokers. To represent spatial heterogeneity of the primary tumors, a grid approach was used to collect three regions from each tumor FFPE block. To enrich for malignant cells, tumor regions underwent macrodissection, and selection was restricted to regions expected to yield at least 150 ng DNA. To characterize T cell repertoire heterogeneity, the study applied multi-region TCR-beta sequencing to resected limited-stage small-cell lung cancers and to tumor-adjacent lung tissue. The AllPrep DNA/RNA FFPE Kit (Qiagen) was used to extract genomic DNA from FFPE tissue.

To note about this clone: Its cognate antigen has yet to be identified. The input lacks base qualities; no much larger clone sits a single base away.

Sequencing was carried out using tumor tissue. The rearranged segments are TRBV27 and TRBJ1-4, with no confident D gene call. The TCR comes from a man between 50 and 59 years old with small cell lung cancer. The sequence in DNA is TGTGCCAGCAGTTTATTCGGCGTGGGAGGGGAAAAACTGTTTTTT. Translated, it gives CASSLFGVGGEKLFF.